The rows below give T cell receptor beta chains drawn from one sample of a study of tumor-infiltrating lymphocytes in oesophageal squamous cell carcinoma. TCRdb independently ran MiXCR on the PCR reads; one entry per CDR3 protein. Of more than 10,000 distinct CDR3 sequences detected, 50% to 65% appear once; the ten largest clones hold about 31%. Material: esophageal tumor tissue. The receptors originated from a female donor with esophageal squamous cell carcinoma. Both conserved end residues are part of each CDR3. Fields, in order: D gene, J gene, V gene, clone size, CDR3 protein, CDR3 DNA. The D gene is left open where the match is weak. Clone size, where shown, is once, few, many, or a class for clones that have expanded.

.	TRBJ2-1	TRBV6-6	.	CASSYNEGSYNEQFF	TGTGCCAGCAGTTACAATGAGGGCTCGTACAATGAGCAGTTCTTC
.	TRBJ2-1	TRBV7-2	.	CASSSKGGHEQFF	TGTGCCAGCAGCTCCAAGGGCGGGCATGAGCAGTTCTTC
TRBD2	TRBJ2-7	TRBV12-3/TRBV12-4	.	CASSLGGRPSEQYF	TGTGCCAGCAGTTTGGGCGGGAGGCCAAGCGAGCAGTACTTC
.	TRBJ2-7	TRBV7-2	.	CASSSTVSSYEQYF	TGTGCCAGCAGCTCGACGGTCAGCTCCTACGAGCAGTACTTC
.	TRBJ2-5	TRBV7-3	.	CASSLESSETQYF	TGTGCCAGCAGCTTAGAGTCTTCAGAGACCCAGTACTTC
.	TRBJ2-1	TRBV6-6	.	CASSPKGAEFNNEQFF	TGTGCCAGCAGTCCTAAGGGAGCGGAGTTTAACAATGAGCAGTTCTTC
.	TRBJ2-7	TRBV6-1	.	CASIPNPTYNEQYF	TGTGCCAGCATACCCAATCCCACCTACAATGAGCAGTACTTC
TRBD2	TRBJ2-5	TRBV27	.	CASAWRGEETQYF	TGTGCCAGCGCATGGCGGGGGGAAGAGACCCAGTACTTC
.	TRBJ2-1	TRBV18	.	CASSLSPGENNEQFF	TGTGCCAGCTCACTTTCTCCGGGAGAGAACAATGAGCAGTTCTTC
.	TRBJ2-5	TRBV12-3/TRBV12-4	many	CASSLSRVETQYF	TGTGCCAGCAGTCTTAGTAGGGTAGAGACCCAGTACTTC
.	TRBJ2-1	TRBV7-4	.	CASSLVVSYNEQFF	TGTGCCAGCAGCTTAGTCGTCAGCTACAATGAGCAGTTCTTC
.	TRBJ2-1	TRBV6-1	.	CASSLRGVVHNEQFF	TGTGCCAGCAGTTTACGGGGCGTTGTCCACAATGAGCAGTTCTTC
TRBD2	TRBJ2-7	TRBV7-6	few	CASSLSSGSPHEQYF	TGTGCCAGCAGCTTGAGTAGCGGGAGTCCCCACGAGCAGTACTTC
.	TRBJ2-3	TRBV24-1	.	CATSDWASEPDTQYF	TGTGCCACCAGTGATTGGGCTAGCGAGCCAGATACGCAGTATTTT
.	TRBJ1-1	TRBV7-4	few	CASSLATSGSRGFF	TGTGCCAGCAGCTTAGCGACTAGCGGGAGTAGGGGCTTCTTC
TRBD2	TRBJ2-2	TRBV11-2	.	CASSWYGGTGELFF	TGTGCCAGCAGCTGGTACGGGGGGACCGGGGAGCTGTTTTTT
TRBD1	TRBJ1-2	TRBV7-9	once	CASSRGGGIANYGYTF	TGTGCCAGCAGTCGGGGAGGGGGCATTGCTAACTATGGCTACACCTTC
.	TRBJ2-3	TRBV11-2	.	CASSLESRVTDTQYF	TGTGCCAGCAGCTTAGAGTCCCGCGTAACAGATACGCAGTATTTT
.	TRBJ2-5	TRBV7-2	.	CASTQSRGQETQYF	TGTGCCAGCACCCAAAGTAGAGGCCAAGAGACCCAGTACTTC
.	TRBJ2-5	TRBV7-8	.	CASSLGFDSPLHF	TGTGCCAGCAGCTTAGGGTTCGATTCACCCCTCCACTTC
.	TRBJ1-5	TRBV15	few	CATSRDDASNQPQHF	TGTGCCACCAGCAGAGACGACGCTAGCAATCAGCCCCAGCATTTT
.	TRBJ2-1	TRBV7-2	.	CASSLNFVTRAYNEQFF	TGTGCCAGCAGCTTAAATTTTGTGACTAGGGCCTACAATGAGCAGTTCTTC
.	TRBJ2-7	TRBV7-3	.	CASTLDGEDEQYF	TGTGCCAGCACCTTGGACGGGGAGGACGAGCAGTACTTC
.	TRBJ2-1	TRBV10-1	medium-sized	CASSRPGVGYNEQFF	TGCGCCAGCAGTCGCCCAGGGGTCGGCTACAATGAGCAGTTCTTC
.	TRBJ1-5	TRBV6-1	few	CASSEYPNSNQPQHF	TGTGCCAGCAGTGAATACCCCAACAGCAATCAGCCCCAGCATTTT
.	TRBJ2-7	TRBV9	many	CASSVVADEQYF	TGTGCCAGCAGCGTAGTGGCTGATGAGCAGTACTTC
TRBD1	TRBJ1-1	TRBV5-6	many	CASSIPGTGNTEAFF	TGTGCCAGCAGCATTCCCGGGACAGGGAACACTGAAGCTTTCTTT
.	TRBJ2-1	TRBV12-3/TRBV12-4	.	CASSWASAGEQFF	TGTGCCAGCAGTTGGGCCTCTGCAGGGGAGCAGTTCTTC
.	TRBJ2-7	TRBV7-3	.	CASSRDGAHSYEQYF	TGTGCCAGCAGCCGGGACGGGGCCCACTCTTACGAGCAGTACTTC
TRBD1	TRBJ2-5	TRBV11-1	few	CASSLEGRGLLETQYF	TGTGCCAGCAGCTTAGAGGGCAGGGGGCTTTTGGAGACCCAGTACTTC
.	TRBJ1-6	TRBV6-6	.	CASSASVYEQYF	TGTGCCAGCAGTGCGTCAGTCTACGAGCAGTACTTT
TRBD2	TRBJ2-3	TRBV7-6	few	CASSFKAGFTDTQYF	TGTGCCAGCAGCTTCAAAGCGGGGTTCACAGATACGCAGTATTTT
TRBD2	TRBJ2-5	TRBV6-1	.	CASTDQWTSGRGRQETQYF	TGTGCCAGCACCGATCAATGGACTAGCGGGAGAGGAAGACAAGAGACCCAGTACTTC
.	TRBJ2-5	TRBV11-1	few	CASSLGTAQETQYF	TGTGCCAGCAGCTTAGGGACAGCCCAAGAGACCCAGTACTTC
.	TRBJ2-6	TRBV6-8	.	CASYLQGSGANVLTF	TGTGCCAGCTATTTACAGGGCTCTGGGGCCAACGTCCTGACTTTC
.	TRBJ2-1	TRBV7-6	.	CASSLVSGFYNEQFF	TGTGCCAGCAGCTTAGTTTCGGGCTTCTACAATGAGCAGTTCTTC
TRBD2	TRBJ2-3	TRBV7-9	.	CASSLGTSGSSYTDTQYF	TGTGCCAGCAGCTTAGGGACTAGCGGGAGCTCGTACACAGATACGCAGTATTTT
.	TRBJ2-3	TRBV7-2	.	CASSSYTDTQYF	TGTGCCAGCAGCTCGTACACAGATACGCAGTATTTT
.	TRBJ1-1	TRBV12-3/TRBV12-4	.	CASSLTGPTEAFF	TGTGCCAGCAGCCTTACAGGGCCCACTGAAGCTTTCTTT
.	TRBJ2-3	TRBV28	once	CASSSPRTVTDTQYF	TGTGCCAGCAGTTCTCCCCGGACAGTCACAGATACGCAGTATTTT
.	TRBJ2-7	TRBV7-8	few	CASSLSRRGGYEQYF	TGTGCCAGCAGCTTAAGTCGGAGGGGTGGCTACGAGCAGTACTTC
TRBD1	TRBJ1-1	TRBV24-1	medium-sized	CATSGGGRTEAFF	TGTGCCACCAGTGGAGGGGGCAGGACTGAAGCTTTCTTT
TRBD1	TRBJ1-2	TRBV7-3	.	CASSATGDNYGYTF	TGTGCCAGCAGCGCGACAGGGGATAACTATGGCTACACCTTC
.	TRBJ2-4	TRBV12-3/TRBV12-4	.	CASSGIAKNIQYF	TGTGCCAGCAGCGGGATAGCCAAAAACATTCAGTACTTC
.	TRBJ1-5	TRBV7-4	.	CASSLEQNQPQHF	TGTGCCAGCAGCTTAGAACAAAATCAGCCCCAGCATTTT
TRBD2	TRBJ2-1	TRBV7-8	few	CASSRLAGGGWEQFF	TGTGCCAGCAGCCGGCTAGCGGGAGGTGGCTGGGAGCAGTTCTTC
.	TRBJ2-3	TRBV7-9	.	CASNPEGRTDTQYF	TGTGCCAGCAACCCGGAGGGCCGCACAGATACGCAGTATTTT
TRBD2	TRBJ2-3	TRBV10-3	few	CATRETNTDTQYF	TGTGCCACGCGGGAGACCAACACAGATACGCAGTATTTT
.	TRBJ1-4	TRBV7-2	.	CASSLSGVVEKLFF	TGTGCCAGCAGCTTGTCGGGGGTTGTTGAAAAACTGTTTTTT
.	TRBJ2-5	TRBV7-2	.	CASSLGALGEQYF	TGTGCCAGCAGCTTAGGTGCCCTTGGAGAGCAGTACTTC
TRBD1	TRBJ2-3	TRBV6-1	large	CASSHGTGTDTQYF	TGTGCCAGCAGCCACGGGACAGGCACAGATACGCAGTATTTT
TRBD2	TRBJ2-5	TRBV7-8	few	CASAQIPLSGRETQYF	TGTGCCAGCGCTCAAATCCCTCTCAGCGGGAGAGAGACCCAGTACTTC
TRBD2	TRBJ2-1	TRBV7-9	.	CASSTSGTSGSNSYEQFF	TGTGCCAGCAGCACATCCGGGACTAGCGGGAGCAATAGCTATGAGCAGTTCTTC